The 26 T cell receptor beta chains reported below all come from one sample, sequenced in a study of tissue T cells after allogeneic stem cell transplantation (dated by TCRdb to about 2022). The intended sense of this specimen's time point label: human tissue collected at research (rapid) autopsy. The library was obtained by the immunoSEQ multiplex PCR assay. The table comes from immuneACCESS by way of TCRdb, which keeps in-frame sequences with V and J called. Part of the clones is missing from these tables; in studies checked, under half for an unresolved V gene and the rest for unknown reasons. This sample gives 1,500 to 2,000 clones in total; roughly 68% of them show up just once. The ten largest account for 20% to 25% of the sample. This specimen consisted of tissue from the stomach, obtained at autopsy. Receptors originate from a female donor of 60 years or more with lung cancer.

This clone was observed a single time. The chain combines TRBV30 with TRBJ2-5; the D gene could be TRBD1 or TRBD2 (5 bases each). V lost 0 bases and J lost 5, with 13 bases in between. Germline V gene sequence: CDR1 GTSNPN, CDR2 SVGIG (reference sequence). This CDR3 spans 14 amino acids. The CDR3 spells CAWSVLGGRETQYF. DNA for the CDR3: TGTGCCTGGAGTGTACTTGGGGGAAGGGAGACCCAGTACTTC.

The chain couples TRBV5-6 to TRBJ1-1; the match to TRBD1 covers 8 bases. Unmatched junction bases numbered 6, after V lost 1 base and J lost 1 base. There are 16 residues in the CDR3. CDR1 is SGHDT and CDR2 is YYEEEE in the germline V gene. CDR3 loop: CASSLFGQGGNTEAFF. The CDR3, as DNA: TGTGCCAGCAGCTTGTTCGGACAGGGAGGGAACACTGAAGCTTTCTTT.

In its sample, this clone was seen a few times. V and J are TRBV10-2 and TRBJ2-2, with D hard to call. The CDR3 has 14 residues. The germline V and J ends were trimmed by 1 base and 4 bases, with 7 bases remaining between them. Germline CDR1 is WSHSY and CDR2 is SAAADI. CDR3 DNA sequence: TGCGCCAGCAGTGAGTTTGAACGCACCGGGGAGCTGTTTTTT. This sequence encodes CASSEFERTGELFF.

V is TRBV10-2 and J is TRBJ2-1, with TRBD2 as a possible D gene (5 bases). Per the germline V gene, CDR1 is WSHSY and CDR2 is SAAADI. This CDR3 comprises 14 residues. Deletions cut 10 bases from V and 7 bases from J, with 20 bases between. The CDR3 is CATTSTTLPNEQFF. In nucleotides, the CDR3 is TGCGCCACCACCTCGACTACACTCCCTAATGAGCAGTTCTTC.

The chain is built from TRBV5-1 and TRBJ1-1; D is possibly TRBD1 (5 bases). The CDR3 length is 14 residues. From germline, CDR1 is SGHRS and CDR2 YFSETQ. Trimming removed 4 bases from V and 7 bases from J, with 17 bases in between. The CDR3 DNA follows: TGCGCCAGCAGCGCCTGGGGGGGAGAGATTGAAGCTTTCTTT. Translation: CASSAWGGEIEAFF.

This chain connects TRBV7-6 to TRBJ2-6, with D unclear. The V gene's germline CDR1 is SGHVS and CDR2 FNYEAQ. Between the trimmed V and J ends, which lost 5 bases and 6 bases, there was a span of 11 bases. This CDR3 spans 14 amino acids. CDR3: CASSPLGEANVLTF. CDR3 in DNA: TGTGCCAGCAGCCCCTTGGGTGAGGCCAACGTCCTGACTTTC.

The CDR3 DNA follows: TGTGCCAGCAGCTTGACAGGATTCTCCTACGAGCAGTACTTC. Its protein is CASSLTGFSYEQYF. This rearrangement joins TRBV5-6 to TRBJ2-7; possibly TRBD1 for D (5 bases). The CDR3 has 14 residues. Trimming took off 1 base at V and 0 bases at J, with 8 bases between the two ends. The germline V gene encodes CDR1 SGHDT and CDR2 YYEEEE.

The chain combines TRBV29-1 with TRBJ2-1; 7 nucleotides match TRBD2. Germline values: CDR1 SQVTM, CDR2 ANQGSEA. Losses at the gene ends were 4 bases for V and 0 bases for J; bases not matched to a gene: 9. The CDR3 covers 16 residues. DNA of the CDR3: TGCAGCGTTGGGGGAGGGGCGGGGAGCTCCTACAATGAGCAGTTCTTC. It specifies CSVGGGAGSSYNEQFF.

The V and J genes are TRBV12-5 and TRBJ1-5; no reliable D call. The CDR3 has 11 residues. Germline V gene data show CDR1 as LGHNT and CDR2 as FRNRAP. V lost 4 bases and J lost 7, with 5 bases in between. In DNA form, the CDR3 reads TGTGCTAGTGGTTCCGGGCAGCCCCAGCATTTT. Translated, it gives CASGSGQPQHF.

This clone is categorized as large. The rearrangement joins TRBV5-8 to TRBJ2-3; TRBD1 agrees at 9 bases. The CDR3 extends over 17 amino acids. With 0 bases clipped from V and 3 bases from J, the junction kept 8 bases outside the gene matches. From germline, CDR1 is SGHTS and CDR2 YDEGEE. The CDR3 is CASSLDWDRDSTDTQYF. The CDR3 DNA reads TGTGCCAGCAGCTTGGACTGGGACAGGGATTCGACAGATACGCAGTATTTT.

The rearrangement links TRBV6-6 to TRBJ1-1, with D maybe TRBD1 (5 bases). This CDR3 spans 15 amino acids. V was shortened by 2 bases and J by 1 base, with 11 bases between the two germline ends. Germline loops: CDR1 MNHNY, CDR2 SVGAGI (reference sequence). CDR3 residues: CASSYGGTGNTEAFF. The CDR3 bases are TGTGCCAGCAGTTACGGGGGGACTGGGAACACTGAAGCTTTCTTT.

This clone came up a few times. The genes are TRBV6-1 and TRBJ1-1; a possible D gene is TRBD1 (5 bases). This CDR3 is built from 14 residues. V was trimmed by 3 bases and J by 10 bases, leaving 18 bases between them. Germline V gives CDR1 MNHNS, CDR2 SASEGT. CDR3 nucleotide sequence: TGTGCCAGCAGTGATGGGGGGACGAGGCCGGGAGCTTTCTTT. Its protein is CASSDGGTRPGAFF.

About this clone: A read error may produce the germline difference seen at one junction end. The V and J genes are TRBV7-7 and TRBJ2-3; maybe TRBD2 (5 bases). The CDR3 sequence is 15 residues long. Germline CDR1 reads SSHAT; CDR2 reads FNYEAQ (reference sequence). The CDR3 nucleotides are TGTGCTAGCAGCTTAGTTGGGAAGCGGTGGGATACGCAGTATTTT. This codes for CASSLVGKRWDTQYF.

The genes are TRBV10-3 and TRBJ2-7, with D perhaps TRBD1 or TRBD2 (5 bases each). This CDR3 is 14 amino acids long. Germline-derived CDR1 and CDR2 are ENHRY and SYGVKD. With 4 bases removed from V and 3 bases from J, the gap between germline ends came to 13 bases. CDR3: CAISGGKGYYEQYF. The CDR3 nucleotides are TGTGCCATCAGTGGGGGGAAGGGTTACTACGAGCAGTACTTC.

V is TRBV7-6 and J is TRBJ1-1, with D perhaps TRBD1 (5 bases). CDR1 and CDR2 from the germline V gene are SGHVS and FNYEAQ. The ends were cut back, 3 bases at V and 3 bases at J, with 11 bases in the middle. The CDR3 covers 14 residues. CDR3 DNA sequence: TGTGCCAGCAGCTTGTCGGACATTTACACTGAAGCTTTCTTT. This encodes CASSLSDIYTEAFF. Full variable domain (missing parts from reference TRBV7-6 and TRBJ1-1): GAGVSQSPRYKVTKRGQDVALRCDPISGHVSLYWYRQALGQGPEFLTYFNYEAQQDKSGLPNDRFSAERPEGSISTLTIQRTEQRDSAMYRCASSLSDIYTEAFFGQGTRLTVV.

The chain has TRBV14 and TRBJ1-6; D gene ambiguous. CDR1 and CDR2 from the germline V gene are SGHDN and FVKESK. Trimming shortened V by 4 bases and J by 16 bases, and 14 bases separated the two germline ends. The CDR3 has 12 residues. In DNA, the CDR3 is TGTGCCAGCAGCCTATCTCTAGACTTACTCCACTTT. It specifies CASSLSLDLLHF. The complete variable domain, with remaining parts taken from reference TRBV14 and TRBJ1-6, reads EAGVTQFPSHSVIEKGQTVTLRCDPISGHDNLYWYRRVMGKEIKFLLHFVKESKQDESGMPNNRFLAERTGGTYSTLKVQPAELEDSGVYFCASSLSLDLLHFGNGTRLTVT.

V gene TRBV7-8 combines with J gene TRBJ2-5; the D gene is possibly TRBD2 (5 bases). Looked up from germline, CDR1 is SGHVS and CDR2 is FQNEAQ. This CDR3 has 15 residues. The ends were cut back, 1 base at V and 2 bases at J, with 11 bases in the middle. CDR3 DNA sequence: TGTGCCAGCAGCTTAGGTGGGAGCGTACAAGAGACCCAGTACTTC. This translates into CASSLGGSVQETQYF.

The rearrangement uses TRBV30 and TRBJ1-2; D is uncertain. This CDR3 is built from 11 residues. Trimming left V 0 bases short and J 7 bases short, with 6 bases between. Germline CDR1 reads GTSNPN; CDR2 reads SVGIG (reference sequence). The CDR3 sequence is CAWSVNLGYTF. CDR3 sequence (DNA): TGTGCCTGGAGTGTAAATCTTGGCTACACCTTC.

This sequence joins TRBV14 and TRBJ2-7; D is unclear. The CDR3 totals 12 residues. The V end was cut by 1 base, the J end by 2 bases, with 3 bases between. Germline V gene data show CDR1 as SGHDN and CDR2 as FVKESK. The CDR3, as DNA: TGTGCCAGCAGCCAAGTAGCCTACGAGCAGTACTTC. As protein: CASSQVAYEQYF.

This CDR3 is CAISDILRDRVVVTEAFF. In DNA, the CDR3 is TGTGCCATCAGTGACATACTCCGGGACAGGGTCGTAGTTACTGAAGCTTTCTTT. The chain combines TRBV10-3 with TRBJ1-1; 9 bases are shared with TRBD1. CDR3 length equals 18 residues. In germline, CDR1 is ENHRY, CDR2 SYGVKD. With 3 bases clipped from V and 5 bases from J, the junction kept 16 bases outside the gene matches.

This clone was observed a handful of times. V is TRBV29-1 and J is TRBJ2-2; TRBD2 matches at 9 bases. The ends lost 2 bases at V and 1 base at J; junction bases unmatched: 2. In germline, CDR1 is SQVTM, CDR2 ANQGSEA. The CDR3 totals 15 residues. CDR3 sequence: CSVELAGWNTGELFF. The CDR3 DNA sequence: TGCAGCGTTGAACTAGCGGGATGGAACACCGGGGAGCTGTTTTTT.

This clone is large. The chain uses TRBV19 and TRBJ1-2; D is possibly TRBD1 (6 bases). The ends were cut back, 5 bases at V and 4 bases at J, with 14 bases in the middle. This CDR3 region has 14 residues. Germline CDR1 LNHDA, CDR2 SQIVND (reference sequence). The CDR3 spells CASSASGVPYGYTF. The CDR3 bases are TGTGCCAGTAGTGCCTCAGGGGTCCCCTATGGCTACACCTTC. The complete variable domain, with remaining parts taken from reference TRBV19 and TRBJ1-2, reads DGGITQSPKYLFRKEGQNVTLSCEQNLNHDAMYWYRQDPGQGLRLIYYSQIVNDFQKGDIAEGYSVSREKKESFPLTVTSAQKNPTAFYLCASSASGVPYGYTFGSGTRLTVV.

The chain couples TRBV3-1 (or the pseudogene TRBV3-2) to TRBJ2-7; maybe TRBD1 (6 bases). Looked up from germline, CDR1 is LGHDT and CDR2 is YNNKEL (reference sequence). V dropped 4 bases and J dropped 0 bases, with 16 bases sitting between them. The CDR3 extends over 16 amino acids. The DNA of the CDR3 is TGTGCCAGCAGCCTATCCCGACAGGCCCTCTCCTACGAGCAGTACTTC. Translating gives CASSLSRQALSYEQYF.

The CDR3 reads CASSPQGSRITEAFF. DNA of the CDR3: TGTGCCAGCAGTCCTCAGGGGAGCAGGATCACTGAAGCTTTCTTT. This chain joins TRBV27 and TRBJ1-1; tentatively, D is TRBD1 (6 bases). Per the germline V gene, CDR1 is MNHEY and CDR2 is SMNVEV (reference sequence). This CDR3 is built from 15 residues. The V end lost 5 bases, the J end lost 4 bases, and 17 bases lay between the germline ends.

The genes are TRBV7-2 and TRBJ1-2, with D unresolved. Trimming cost V 0 bases and J 5 bases, with 13 bases left between them. Germline values: CDR1 SGHTA, CDR2 FQGNSA. The CDR3 contains 15 residues. CDR3: CASSLARTGLYGYTF. The CDR3 nucleotides read TGTGCCAGCAGCTTAGCGCGAACGGGGTTATATGGCTACACCTTC.

The J gene is TRBJ2-7, the V gene TRBV5-1, with 9 bases matching TRBD1. There are 15 residues in the CDR3. J lost 2 bases, V lost 5 bases, and 8 bases had no gene match. In germline, CDR1 is SGHRS, CDR2 YFSETQ. CDR3 region: CASSWGGTGPYEQYF. CDR3 coding DNA: TGCGCCAGCAGTTGGGGAGGGACAGGGCCCTACGAGCAGTACTTC.